This paragraph covers one T cell receptor (beta chain) sequence. The source of the sample is a study of blood T cell repertoires in COVID-19. The overall study: Researchers got acute and convalescent COVID-19 samples from the United States, Italy and Spain. Sample material is recorded as cDNA or gDNA derived from T cells, B-cell-depleted T cells, or PBMCs.

From germline, CDR1 is SGHTA and CDR2 FQGTGA. Germline trimming cut 2 bases from V and 5 bases from J; bases unmatched to any gene: 5. This CDR3 is 15 amino acids long. Authors' processing steps: Reference gene primer amplification yielded estimated nucleated cell counts. Assay used: immunoSEQ multiplex PCR; TCRdb lists only in-frame clones, some missing. V and J calls and clone size are copied from that table; D and trimming were computed from the DNA. The sample records just over 150,000 clones, 75% to 90% being singletons. Sequenced sample: peripheral blood. This TCR was recovered from a woman in her 70s with acute or convalescent COVID-19. J is TRBJ2-3 and V is TRBV7-3; TRBD1 matches at 9 bases. As DNA, the CDR3 is TGTGCCAGCAGCTTACCGGACAGGGGCAGAGATACGCAGTATTTT. Protein product: CASSLPDRGRDTQYF.